This T cell receptor (beta chain) emerged from a study of cytomegalovirus exposure and HLA in healthy donors. On the study more broadly: The same platform was used for the 130 or so validation repertoires and the approximately 670 first-cohort repertoires, a later analysis reported. Study conclusions and caveats: High sensitivity and specificity were reportedly achieved when the classifier diagnosed cytomegalovirus status. Most TCRs appeared rarely, but some public TCRs recurred in many donors. Confirmation was obtained in vitro that a few CMV-associated chains are specific for CMV antigens.

The junction had 10 bases not matched to a gene; V was cut back by 4 bases and J by 8 bases. Germline V gives CDR1 MNHNS, CDR2 SASEGT. The CDR3 spans 14 residues. Produced via immunoSEQ multiplex PCR; TCRdb's table is partial and in-frame only. The repertoire holds 150,000 to 200,000 clones, roughly 89% seen once, with about a tenth in the top ten. On this clone: Its cognate antigen is unknown.

This clonotype originated in a woman aged 18 to 35 in good health and CMV-seropositive. This chain links TRBV6-1 with TRBJ1-2; TRBD1 aligns across 7 bases. Sequenced sample: PBMCs. Here the CDR3 DNA reads TGTGCCAGCAGTGGTCAGGGGGAAGCGATAGGCTACACCTTC. Residues: CASSGQGEAIGYTF.